These 16 T cell receptor delta chains originate from one sample sequenced in a study of gamma delta lymphoproliferative disorders and STAT genes. Genomic DNA from isolated PBMCs served as the sequencing template. TCRdb fed the multiplex PCR reads into CATT to redo clone calling. The profile shows several hundred delta-chain clones, around 5.1% of them singletons. The sample was blood. These receptor sequences come from a human donor with gamma-delta T-cell large granular lymphocyte leukemia.

Notes on this clone: TCRdb's protein, taken from a much larger clone, differs from this DNA's translation at residue 9, likely owing to a read error; the protein displayed comes from the DNA. V gene TRDV2 combines with J gene TRDJ1; D might be TRDD3 (6 bases). V was shortened by 6 bases and J by 4 bases, with 17 bases between the two germline ends. The germline gives CDR1 GEAIGNYY, CDR2 EKD. The CDR3 runs 14 residues. CDR3 in amino acids: CACNSLGILDKLIF. In DNA form, the CDR3 reads TGTGCCTGTAACTCGCTGGGGATCCTCGATAAACTCATCTTT.

This clone was observed a few times. A read error likely explains this, since a far larger clone differs by one base. Other DNA sequences of this sample code for an identical CDR3. V is TRDV2 and J is TRDJ1, with TRDD3 identical over 10 bases. Trimming took 1 base from V and 3 from J; bases not matched to a gene: 13. Germline V gene lookup returns CDR1 GEAIGNYY and CDR2 EKD. CDR3 length: 18 amino acids. DNA for the CDR3: TGTGCCTGTGACACACTCTCTACCGGGGGATACGACGCCGATAAACTCATCTTT. Protein: CACDTLSTGGYDADKLIF.

This clone turned up a few times. This DNA's translation and the protein TCRdb lists, from a much larger clone, do not match at residue 13, likely due to a read error; the protein shown is translated from the DNA. The chain combines TRDV2 with TRDJ1, with 13 bases aligning to TRDD3. The CDR3 covers 18 residues. Germline assignment: CDR1 GEAIGNYY and CDR2 EKD. The V segment lost 0 bases and the J segment 3 bases; nucleotides outside the gene matches: 9. CDR3 loop: CACDTLTGGYGGADKLIF. The CDR3 DNA reads as TGTGCCTGTGACACCCTTACTGGGGGATACGGCGGGGCCGATAAACTCATCTTT.

This clone was recorded a few times. A far larger clone is only one base removed, so a read error is likely. The sample contains more than one DNA sequence encoding this CDR3. This chain links TRDV2 with TRDJ1; D gene unclear. CDR3 length equals 14 residues. Germline values: CDR1 GEAIGNYY, CDR2 EKD. The CDR3 DNA reads as TGTGCCTGTGACACCGTATCATACACCGATAAGCTCATCTTT. Protein product: CACDTVSYTDKLIF.

This clone was seen a few times. The chain carries TRDV2 and TRDJ1; the match to TRDD3 covers 9 bases. Trimming took 6 bases from V and 4 from J; bases not matched to a gene: 8. Germline CDR1 GEAIGNYY, CDR2 EKD. The CDR3 covers 14 residues. The CDR3, as DNA: TGTGCCTGTAACTCGCTGGGGGATGGCGATAAACTCATCTTT. Translation: CACNSLGDGDKLIF.

A word on this clone: A far larger clone lies a single base away; this is likely a read error. This sample also contains other DNA sequences that code for the same CDR3. V and J are TRDV1 and TRDJ1; 12 nucleotides match TRDD3. In germline, CDR1 is TSWWSYY, CDR2 QGS. Unmatched junction bases numbered 16, after V lost 3 bases and J lost 8 bases. This CDR3 is 18 amino acids long. The CDR3: CALGDKHYELGDTGKLIF. As DNA, the CDR3 is TGTGCTCTTGGGGACAAACACTACGAACTGGGGGATACCGGAAAACTCATCTTT.

The gene calls are TRDV2 and TRDJ1; 11 bases align to TRDD3. Germline-derived CDR1 and CDR2 are GEAIGNYY and EKD. The CDR3 covers 16 residues. The junction had 8 bases not matched to a gene; V was cut back by 3 bases and J by 3 bases. CDR3 protein: CACDLLGDKDADKLIF. The CDR3 nucleotides are TGTGCCTGTGACCTACTGGGGGATAAGGATGCCGATAAACTCATCTTT.

In this sample, this clone turned up a few times. TCRdb records a much larger clone's protein for this DNA, with a difference at residue 11 that likely arises from a read error; the protein given is the translation of the DNA. V gene TRDV2 combines with J gene TRDJ1, with 10 bases that match TRDD3. CDR3 size: 14 residues. The germline V gene has CDR1 GEAIGNYY and CDR2 EKD. In nucleotides, the CDR3 is TGTGCCTGTGACCTACTGGGGGATGGCGATGAACTCATCTTT. It specifies CACDLLGDGDELIF.

This clone was seen a few times. The TCRdb record carries a much larger clone's protein, which differs from this DNA's translation at residue 11; a read error is the likely cause, and the protein listed here is the DNA translation. V and J are TRDV2 and TRDJ1; 10 positions match TRDD3. This CDR3 spans 14 amino acids. From germline, CDR1 is GEAIGNYY and CDR2 EKD. CDR3 nucleotides: TGTGCCTGTGACCTACTGGGGGATGGCGATAGACTCATCTTT. This codes for CACDLLGDGDRLIF.

This clone has more than one count but fewer than ten. The chain combines TRDV2 with TRDJ3, with 13 bases aligning to TRDD3. Germline V gene sequence: CDR1 GEAIGNYY, CDR2 EKD. V was clipped by 3 bases and J by 2 bases; unmatched bases: 9. The CDR3 has 20 residues. CDR3: CACDAPSTGGYAWDTRQMFF. CDR3 coding DNA: TGTGCCTGTGACGCCCCAAGTACTGGGGGATACGCCTGGGACACCCGACAGATGTTTTTC.

This clone is medium-sized in the sample. This likely came from a read error, as a far larger clone is one base away. Other DNA sequences in this specimen translate into the identical CDR3. V is TRDV2 and J is TRDJ3, with 7 bases matching TRDD3. The V gene end was trimmed by 3 bases and the J gene end by 1 base; junction bases not matched to a gene: 8. This CDR3 spans 18 amino acids. Germline assignment: CDR1 GEAIGNYY and CDR2 EKD. CDR3 nucleotide sequence: TGTGCCTGTGACTCTACTGGGGAGATTTCCTGGGACACCCGACAGATGTTTTTC. It codes for CACDSTGEISWDTRQMFF.

This clone has a handful of counts. The protein in TCRdb stems from a much larger clone and differs at residue 10 from this DNA's translation, likely a read error; here the protein is translated from the DNA. The chain links TRDV2 to TRDJ1, with 8 bases aligning to TRDD3. This CDR3 is built from 15 residues. Germline assignment: CDR1 GEAIGNYY and CDR2 EKD. The V and J ends lost 3 bases and 4 bases, in that order; junction bases with no gene match: 9. CDR3 amino acids: CACDPTGGDHDKLIF. In nucleotides, the CDR3 is TGTGCCTGTGACCCAACTGGGGGTGATCACGATAAACTCATCTTT.

This clone is labeled medium-sized. A far larger clone is one nucleotide away, so this likely arose from a read error. In nucleotides, the CDR3 is TGTGCCTGTGACTCGCTGGGGATCCCCGATAAACTCATCTTT. Residues: CACDSLGIPDKLIF. The rearrangement uses TRDV2 and TRDJ1, with a possible D match to TRDD3 (6 bases). This CDR3 has 14 residues. Germline CDR1 GEAIGNYY, CDR2 EKD. The V end lost 3 bases, the J end lost 3 bases, and 13 bases lay between the germline ends.

This clone appeared a few times. A far larger clone is one nucleotide away, so this likely arose from a read error. The V gene is TRDV2, the J gene TRDJ1; D is uncertain. Trimming removed 1 base from V and 0 bases from J, with 8 bases in between. The CDR3 sequence is 14 residues long. Looked up from germline, CDR1 is GEAIGNYY and CDR2 is EKD. The CDR3 DNA reads TGTGCCTGTGACACGGCGGTGTACACCGATAAACTCATCTTT. This encodes CACDTAVYTDKLIF.

This clone was seen a handful of times. A read error is likely here: a far larger clone is one base away. Different DNA sequences within this sample yield the same CDR3. The chain is built from TRDV2 and TRDJ1, with 13 bases identical to TRDD3. This CDR3 contains 19 residues. The trim removed 0 bases at V and 5 bases at J, leaving 14 bases unmatched. Germline V lookup: CDR1 GEAIGNYY, CDR2 EKD. In DNA, the CDR3 is TGTGCCTGTGACACCGTCACTGGGGGATACGGAAAAGGGGCTGATAAACTCATCTTT. This codes for CACDTVTGGYGKGADKLIF.

The sample holds a few counts of this clone. The protein recorded in TCRdb matches a much larger clone and deviates from this DNA's translation at residue 4, suggesting a read error; the protein here is obtained by translating the DNA. The CDR3 DNA follows: TGTGCCTGTGGCACCTTAAGCCGGGGGATACGTCGTACCGATAAACTCATCTTT. It translates to CACGTLSRGIRRTDKLIF. V gene TRDV2 combines with J gene TRDJ1; 10 bases agree with TRDD3. CDR1 and CDR2 (germline): GEAIGNYY, EKD. The CDR3 is 18 residues long.